This T cell receptor beta chain was retrieved from a study of T cell responses to AZD1222 COVID-19 vaccine. Background on the study: Analyses pooled second doses at about 4 or about 12 weeks. Findings of the study overall: Just a handful of people given AZD1222 tested seropositive at baseline.

Here immunoSEQ multiplex PCR was the method, and the copy in TCRdb shows in-frame clones only, minus some. The table records tens of thousands of clones, over 90% of them present only once. The CDR3 runs 13 residues. Germline-derived CDR1 and CDR2 are ENHRY and SYGVKD. Deletions cut 7 bases from V and 5 bases from J, with 14 bases between. About this clone: Its cognate antigen is unknown.

Sample: peripheral blood, taken on day 0 of AZD1222 vaccination. The chain has TRBV10-3 and TRBJ1-1; possible D gene TRBD1, 5 bases. The TCR sequence derives from an adult in good health. CDR3 DNA: TGTGCCATCATGCCCCGGCAGGGTACTGAAGCTTTCTTT. Translation gives CAIMPRQGTEAFF.